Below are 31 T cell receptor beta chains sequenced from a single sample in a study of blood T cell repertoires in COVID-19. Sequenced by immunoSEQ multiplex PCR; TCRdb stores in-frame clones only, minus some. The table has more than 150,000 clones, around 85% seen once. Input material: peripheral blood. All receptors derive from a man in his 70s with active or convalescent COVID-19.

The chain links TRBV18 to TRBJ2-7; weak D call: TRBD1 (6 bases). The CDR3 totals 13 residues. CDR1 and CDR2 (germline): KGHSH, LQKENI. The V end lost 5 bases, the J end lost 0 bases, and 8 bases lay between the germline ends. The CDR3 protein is CASSVDSSYEQYF. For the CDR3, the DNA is TGTGCCAGCTCAGTGGACAGCTCCTACGAGCAGTACTTC.

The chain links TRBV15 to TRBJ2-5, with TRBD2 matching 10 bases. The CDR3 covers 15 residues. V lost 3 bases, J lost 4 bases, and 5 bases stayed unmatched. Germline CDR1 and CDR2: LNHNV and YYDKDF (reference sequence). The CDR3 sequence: CATSRRSGGGETQYF. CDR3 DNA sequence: TGTGCCACCAGCAGGCGCAGCGGGGGGGGAGAGACCCAGTACTTC. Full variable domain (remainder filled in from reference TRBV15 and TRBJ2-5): DAMVIQNPRYQVTQFGKPVTLSCSQTLNHNVMYWYQQKSSQAPKLLFHYYDKDFNNEADTPDNFQSRRPNTSFCFLDIRSPGLGDTAMYLCATSRRSGGGETQYFGPGTRLLVL.

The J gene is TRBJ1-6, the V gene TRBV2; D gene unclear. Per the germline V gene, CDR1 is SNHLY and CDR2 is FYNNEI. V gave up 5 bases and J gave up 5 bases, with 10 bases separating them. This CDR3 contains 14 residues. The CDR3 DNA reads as TGTGCCAGCAGTATACAGCAGAATAATTCACCCCTCCACTTT. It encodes CASSIQQNNSPLHF.

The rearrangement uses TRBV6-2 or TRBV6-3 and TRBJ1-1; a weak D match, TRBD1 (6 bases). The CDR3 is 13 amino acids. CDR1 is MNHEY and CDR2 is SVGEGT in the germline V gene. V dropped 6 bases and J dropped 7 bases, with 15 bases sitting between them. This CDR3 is CASSSTGRGEAFF. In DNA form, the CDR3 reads TGTGCCAGCAGCTCTACAGGGAGGGGTGAAGCTTTCTTT.

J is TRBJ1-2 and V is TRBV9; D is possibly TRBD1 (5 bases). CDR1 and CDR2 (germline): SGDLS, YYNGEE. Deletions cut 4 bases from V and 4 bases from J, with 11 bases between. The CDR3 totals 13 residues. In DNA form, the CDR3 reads TGTGCCAGCAGCCTAGCCACAGGCTATGGCTACACCTTC. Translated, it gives CASSLATGYGYTF. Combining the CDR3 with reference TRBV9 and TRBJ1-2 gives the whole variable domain DSGVTQTPKHLITATGQRVTLRCSPRSGDLSVYWYQQSLDQGLQFLIQYYNGEERAKGNILERFSAQQFPDLHSELNLSSLELGDSALYFCASSLATGYGYTFGSGTRLTVV.

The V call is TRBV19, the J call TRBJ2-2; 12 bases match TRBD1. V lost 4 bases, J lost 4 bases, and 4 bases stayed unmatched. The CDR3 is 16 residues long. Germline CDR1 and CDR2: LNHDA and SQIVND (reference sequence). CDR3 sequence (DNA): TGTGCCAGTAGTAGGGACAGGGGGCTAGGCACCGGGGAGCTGTTTTTT. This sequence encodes CASSRDRGLGTGELFF.

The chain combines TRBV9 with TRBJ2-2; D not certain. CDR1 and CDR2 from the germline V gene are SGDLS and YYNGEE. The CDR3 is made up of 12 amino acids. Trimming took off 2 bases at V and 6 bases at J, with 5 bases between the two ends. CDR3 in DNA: TGTGCCAGCAGCGTGTCCGCCGGGGAGCTGTTTTTT. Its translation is CASSVSAGELFF.

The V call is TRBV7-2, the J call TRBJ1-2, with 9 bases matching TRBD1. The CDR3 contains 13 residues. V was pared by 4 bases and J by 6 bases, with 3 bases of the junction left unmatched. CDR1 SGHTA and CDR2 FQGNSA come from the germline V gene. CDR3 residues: CASSWDRVDGYTF. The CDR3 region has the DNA TGTGCCAGCAGCTGGGACAGGGTCGATGGCTACACCTTC.

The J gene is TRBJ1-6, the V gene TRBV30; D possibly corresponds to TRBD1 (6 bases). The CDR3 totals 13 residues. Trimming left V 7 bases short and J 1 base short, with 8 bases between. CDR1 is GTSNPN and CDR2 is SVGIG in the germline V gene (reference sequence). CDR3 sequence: CAFGQSYNSPLHF. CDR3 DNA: TGTGCCTTCGGACAGTCCTATAATTCACCCCTCCACTTT.

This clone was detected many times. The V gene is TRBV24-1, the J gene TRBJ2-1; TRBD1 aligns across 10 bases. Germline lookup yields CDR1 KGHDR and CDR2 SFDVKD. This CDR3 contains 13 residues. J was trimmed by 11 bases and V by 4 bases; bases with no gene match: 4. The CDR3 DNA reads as TGTGCCACCAGTGACATTGACAGGGGGCAGCAGTTCTTC. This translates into CATSDIDRGQQFF.

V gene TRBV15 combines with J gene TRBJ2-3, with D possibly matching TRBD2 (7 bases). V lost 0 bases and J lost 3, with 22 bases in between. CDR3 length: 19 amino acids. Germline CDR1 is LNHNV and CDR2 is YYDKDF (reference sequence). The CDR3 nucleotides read TGTGCCACCAGCAGAGATCGCGGAGGGGGGGCAGGGCCTACAGATACGCAGTATTTT. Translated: CATSRDRGGGAGPTDTQYF. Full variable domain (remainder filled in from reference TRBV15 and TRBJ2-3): DAMVIQNPRYQVTQFGKPVTLSCSQTLNHNVMYWYQQKSSQAPKLLFHYYDKDFNNEADTPDNFQSRRPNTSFCFLDIRSPGLGDTAMYLCATSRDRGGGAGPTDTQYFGPGTRLTVL.

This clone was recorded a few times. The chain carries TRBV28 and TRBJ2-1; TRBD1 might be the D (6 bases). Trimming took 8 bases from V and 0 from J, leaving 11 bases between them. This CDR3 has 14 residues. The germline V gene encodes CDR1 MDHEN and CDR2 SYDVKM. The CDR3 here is CASYLGGSYNEQFF. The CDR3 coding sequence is TGTGCCAGCTACTTAGGGGGCTCCTACAATGAGCAGTTCTTC.

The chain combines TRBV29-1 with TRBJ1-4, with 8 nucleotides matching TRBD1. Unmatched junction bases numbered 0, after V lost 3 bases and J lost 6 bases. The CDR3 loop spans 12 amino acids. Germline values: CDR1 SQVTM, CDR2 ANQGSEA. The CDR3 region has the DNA TGCAGCGTTGAGACAGGGGATGAAAAACTGTTTTTT. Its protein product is CSVETGDEKLFF.

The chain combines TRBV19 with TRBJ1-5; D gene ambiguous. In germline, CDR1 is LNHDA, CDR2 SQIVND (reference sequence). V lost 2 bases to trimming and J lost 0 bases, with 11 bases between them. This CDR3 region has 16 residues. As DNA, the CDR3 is TGTGCCAGTAGTATATGGAGGGATTATAGCAATCAGCCCCAGCATTTT. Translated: CASSIWRDYSNQPQHF.

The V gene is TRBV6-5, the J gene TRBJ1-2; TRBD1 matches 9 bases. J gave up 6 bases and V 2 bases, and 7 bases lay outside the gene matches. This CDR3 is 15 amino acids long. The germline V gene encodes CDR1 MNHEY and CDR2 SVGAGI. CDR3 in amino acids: CASSYLGTGSDGYTF. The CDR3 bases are TGTGCCAGCAGTTACCTCGGGACAGGGAGTGATGGCTACACCTTC.

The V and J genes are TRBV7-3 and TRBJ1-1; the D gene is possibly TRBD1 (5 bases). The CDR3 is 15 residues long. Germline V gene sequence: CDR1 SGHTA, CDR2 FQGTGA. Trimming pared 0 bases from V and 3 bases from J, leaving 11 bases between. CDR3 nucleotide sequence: TGTGCCAGCAGCTTAACCGGGACTGCAGACACTGAAGCTTTCTTT. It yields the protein CASSLTGTADTEAFF.

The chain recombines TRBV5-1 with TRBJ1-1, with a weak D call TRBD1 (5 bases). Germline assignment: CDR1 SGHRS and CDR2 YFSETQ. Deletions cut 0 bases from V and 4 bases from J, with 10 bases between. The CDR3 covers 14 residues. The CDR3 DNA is TGCGCCAGCAGCTTGGGGCAGGGAACCACTGAAGCTTTCTTT. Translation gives CASSLGQGTTEAFF.

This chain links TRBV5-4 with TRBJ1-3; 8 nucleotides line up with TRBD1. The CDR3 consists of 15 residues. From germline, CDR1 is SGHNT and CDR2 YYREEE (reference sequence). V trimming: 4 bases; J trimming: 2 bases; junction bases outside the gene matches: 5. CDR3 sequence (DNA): TGTGCCAGCAGCATTCAGGGGGCTCCTGGAAACACCATATATTTT. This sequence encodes CASSIQGAPGNTIYF.

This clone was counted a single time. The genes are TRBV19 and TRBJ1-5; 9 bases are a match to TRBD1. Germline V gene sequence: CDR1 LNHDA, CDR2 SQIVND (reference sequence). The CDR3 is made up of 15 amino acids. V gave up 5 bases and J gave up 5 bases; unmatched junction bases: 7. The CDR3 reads CASSPGQGSYQPQHF. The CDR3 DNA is TGTGCCAGTAGTCCGGGACAGGGATCGTATCAGCCCCAGCATTTT.

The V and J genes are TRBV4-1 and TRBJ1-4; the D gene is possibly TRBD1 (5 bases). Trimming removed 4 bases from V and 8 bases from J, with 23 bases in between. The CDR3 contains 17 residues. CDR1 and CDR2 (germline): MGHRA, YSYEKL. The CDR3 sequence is CASSRLDTVGAGEKLFF. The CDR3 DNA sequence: TGCGCCAGCAGCCGCTTGGATACAGTTGGGGCGGGGGAAAAACTGTTTTTT.

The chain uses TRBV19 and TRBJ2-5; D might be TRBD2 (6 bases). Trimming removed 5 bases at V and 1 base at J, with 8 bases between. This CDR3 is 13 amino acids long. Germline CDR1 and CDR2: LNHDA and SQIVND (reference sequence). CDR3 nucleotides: TGTGCCAGTAGTGCGGGACCCCAAGAGACCCAGTACTTC. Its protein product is CASSAGPQETQYF.

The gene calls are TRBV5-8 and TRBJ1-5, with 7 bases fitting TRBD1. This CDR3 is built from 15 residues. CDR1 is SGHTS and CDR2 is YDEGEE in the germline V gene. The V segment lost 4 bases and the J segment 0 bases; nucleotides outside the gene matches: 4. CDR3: CASSTGQVSNQPQHF. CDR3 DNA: TGTGCCAGCAGCACCGGACAGGTTAGCAATCAGCCCCAGCATTTT.

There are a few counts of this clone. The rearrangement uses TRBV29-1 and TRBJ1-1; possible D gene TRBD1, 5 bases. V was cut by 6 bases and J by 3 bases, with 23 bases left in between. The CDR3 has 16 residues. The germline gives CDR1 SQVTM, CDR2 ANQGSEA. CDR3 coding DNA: TGCAGCGTCCGGGCGGGGTTCGGACGGGGGTACACTGAAGCTTTCTTT. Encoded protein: CSVRAGFGRGYTEAFF.

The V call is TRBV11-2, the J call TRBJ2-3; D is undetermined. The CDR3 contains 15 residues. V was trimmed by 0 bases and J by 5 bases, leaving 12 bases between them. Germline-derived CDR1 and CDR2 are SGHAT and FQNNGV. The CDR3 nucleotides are TGTGCCAGCAGCTTAGATTCCCCACAGAGAGATACGCAGTATTTT. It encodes CASSLDSPQRDTQYF.

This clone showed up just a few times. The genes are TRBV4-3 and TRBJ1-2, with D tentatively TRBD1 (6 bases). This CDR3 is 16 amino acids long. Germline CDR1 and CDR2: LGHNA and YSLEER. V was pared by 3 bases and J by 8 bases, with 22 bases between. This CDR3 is CASSQTDRTPAGGYTF. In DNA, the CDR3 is TGCGCCAGCAGCCAGACGGACAGAACCCCCGCCGGCGGCTACACCTTC.

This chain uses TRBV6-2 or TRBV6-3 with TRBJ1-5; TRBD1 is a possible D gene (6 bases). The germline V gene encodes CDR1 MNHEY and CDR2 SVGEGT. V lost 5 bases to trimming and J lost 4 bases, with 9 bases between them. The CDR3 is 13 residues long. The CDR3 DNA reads TGTGCCAGCAGTCTAGACAGGAATCAGCCCCAGCATTTT. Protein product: CASSLDRNQPQHF.

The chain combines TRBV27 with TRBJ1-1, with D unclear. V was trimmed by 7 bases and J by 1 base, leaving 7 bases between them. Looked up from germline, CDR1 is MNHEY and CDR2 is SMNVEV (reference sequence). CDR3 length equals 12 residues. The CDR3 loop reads CASKRRNTEAFF. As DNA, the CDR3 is TGTGCCAGCAAGCGGCGGAACACTGAAGCTTTCTTT.

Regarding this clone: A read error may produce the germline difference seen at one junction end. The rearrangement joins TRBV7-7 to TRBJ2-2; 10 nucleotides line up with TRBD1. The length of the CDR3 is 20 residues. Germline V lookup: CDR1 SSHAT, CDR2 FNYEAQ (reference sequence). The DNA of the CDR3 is TGTGCTAGCAGCTTAGCAGTTCTCCGGGGACAGGGGCCCAACACCGGGGAGCTGTTTTTT. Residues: CASSLAVLRGQGPNTGELFF.

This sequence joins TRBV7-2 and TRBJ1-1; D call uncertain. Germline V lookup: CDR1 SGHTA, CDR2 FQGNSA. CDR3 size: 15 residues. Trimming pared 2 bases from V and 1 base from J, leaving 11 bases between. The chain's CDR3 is CASSLLSVPNTEAFF. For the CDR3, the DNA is TGTGCCAGCAGCTTACTCTCCGTCCCGAACACTGAAGCTTTCTTT.

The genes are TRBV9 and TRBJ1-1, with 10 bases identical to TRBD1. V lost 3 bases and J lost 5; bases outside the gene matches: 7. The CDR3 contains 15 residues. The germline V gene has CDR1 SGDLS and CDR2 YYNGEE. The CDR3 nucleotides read TGTGCCAGCAGCGGGGGACAGGGGATGGCGACTGAAGCTTTCTTT. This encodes CASSGGQGMATEAFF. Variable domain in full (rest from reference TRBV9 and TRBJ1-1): DSGVTQTPKHLITATGQRVTLRCSPRSGDLSVYWYQQSLDQGLQFLIQYYNGEERAKGNILERFSAQQFPDLHSELNLSSLELGDSALYFCASSGGQGMATEAFFGQGTRLTVV.

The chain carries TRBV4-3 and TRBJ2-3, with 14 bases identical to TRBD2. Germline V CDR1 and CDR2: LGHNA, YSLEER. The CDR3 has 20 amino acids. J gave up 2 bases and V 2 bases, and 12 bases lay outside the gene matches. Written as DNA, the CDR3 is TGCGCCAGCAGCCAAAGGCCGGGACTAGCGGGGGATTTTCCCACAGATACGCAGTATTTT. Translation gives CASSQRPGLAGDFPTDTQYF.